The entry below describes one TCR beta chain. What it recognizes is unknown. Single viable CD3+CD4+CD8-CD45RO+ cells were sorted as the memory CD4+ T cells. Donors' CMV status reflects serum IgG against pp150, pp28, p38, p52. The data were taken from a study of memory CD4+ T cells and cytomegalovirus serostatus. Across the study: This sample comes from healthy Belgian adults, roughly 9 CMV seropositive, under 25 seronegative. Study-wide results and limits: CD4+ memory repertoires contained about 40% of the roughly 150 reported CMV TCRbeta sequences. Suggested: most of the CMV-linked TCR signature lies in CD4+ memory cells.

The CDR3 covers 14 residues. CDR1 is MNHEY, CDR2 SVGAGI, per germline. With V trimmed by 6 bases and J by 2 bases, 4 bases remained unmatched. Sequenced by immunoSEQ multiplex PCR; TCRdb stores in-frame clones only, minus some. The table has some 59,000 clones, 80% to 85% seen once. This receptor was taken from an adult in good health and CMV-seronegative. The genes are TRBV6-5 and TRBJ2-3; 8 nucleotides align to TRBD1. The sequenced sample consisted of memory CD4+ T cells from blood. As DNA, the CDR3 is TGTGCCAGCAGGGGGGACAGGTACACAGATACGCAGTATTTT. This gives the protein CASRGDRYTDTQYF.